This record looks at one TCR beta chain sequence and its context. The data were taken from a study of cytomegalovirus exposure and HLA in healthy donors. The germline V and J ends were trimmed by 0 bases and 2 bases, with 12 bases remaining between them. CDR1 is SGHRS, CDR2 YFSETQ, per germline. The CDR3 totals 16 residues. Amplification used 60 Vbeta primers and 13 Jbeta primers. TCRdb's copy holds only in-frame clones and misses some; the assay was immunoSEQ multiplex PCR. The data show around 170,000 clones, 75% to 85% seen once. This sequence originates from a woman between 18 and 29 years old in good health and CMV-seronegative. The chain couples TRBV5-1 to TRBJ1-3; a possible D gene is TRBD1 (5 bases). The sample was PBMCs. CDR3 nucleotides: TGCGCCAGCAGCTTGGCAGTCAGGGAGGCTGGAAACACCATATATTTT. As protein: CASSLAVREAGNTIYF.